This T cell receptor (beta chain) appears in the sequencing data of a study of regulatory T cells in long-lasting Graves disease. Overall study findings and caveats: New patients shared fewer public clonotypes (over 900) than persistent patients did (about 2,700). Study was limited to peripheral blood, excluding thyroid tissue. Persistent disease showed a preference for TRBV28, TRBJ1-2 and TRBJ2-5.

Time point described: persistent/refractory GD, antithyroid drugs over 5 years with positive TRAb. PBMC RNA served as the TCR library source. To note about this clonotype: As yet, its antigen is unknown.

The CDR3 spans 13 residues. Germline CDR1 is MGHDK and CDR2 is SYGVNS. V gave up 10 bases and J gave up 0 bases, with 13 bases separating them. Arm-PCR of CDR3 regions and iRepertoire HTBI primers were used to build TCR beta libraries. In TCRdb, the multiplex PCR reads were re-called with MiXCR into one record per CDR3 protein. The sample includes about 660,000 distinct CDR3 sequences, about 32% of them seen just once. The source was peripheral blood mononuclear cells (PBMCs), collected when the disease was refractory, from a patient treated with antithyroid drugs. J is TRBJ2-7 and V is TRBV25-1, with a tentative D call TRBD1 (5 bases). The clonotype originates from a female donor with Graves disease. The CDR3 here is CATETERSYEQYF. The DNA of the CDR3 is TGTGCCACTGAGACAGAACGCTCCTACGAGCAGTACTTC.